This T cell receptor (beta chain) is from a study of CXCR3-negative and CXCR3-positive naive CD8 T cells. Findings of the study overall: Memory cells showed distinct TRBV-TRBJ patterns, while the two naive subsets matched. When CXCR3-positive naive cells were set against CXCR3-negative naive cells, the former had more hydrophobic TRB CDR3s.

CDR3 size: 16 residues. The germline V gene encodes CDR1 SGHVS and CDR2 FQNEAQ. In the case of this clonotype: The antigen remains unidentified.

UMI labels and 5' RACE were used to prepare the TRB cDNA libraries. Following a re-call of the 5' RACE reads, TCRdb has one entry per CDR3 protein and lacks DNA. Its table lists 50,000 to 60,000 distinct CDR3 sequences. The TCR sequence derives from a human donor in good health. Some clones in this sample may be carry-over from other donors' samples. The chain carries TRBV7-8 and TRBJ2-5; TCRdb returns TRBD1, unconfirmable since there is no DNA. The sequenced sample was naive CXCR3+ CD8+ T cells from blood. Subset denoted: CD45RO-CCR7+CD27+CD95- naive CD8+ T cells expressing CXCR3 (TNR3+). CDR3: CASSLVGGGDPETQYF.